What follows are 25 T cell receptor beta chains derived from one specimen sequenced in a study of blood T cell repertoires in COVID-19. Here immunoSEQ multiplex PCR was the method, and the copy in TCRdb shows in-frame clones only, minus some. The table has about 140,000 clones, 84% seen once. The sequenced sample was peripheral blood. Every receptor here comes from a human donor in a cohort sampled during active COVID-19.

The J gene is TRBJ2-7, the V gene TRBV6-2 or TRBV6-3; D gene ambiguous. This CDR3 region has 13 residues. The germline V and J ends were trimmed by 2 bases and 4 bases, with 9 bases remaining between them. The germline CDR1 and CDR2 sequences are MNHEY and SVGEGT. The CDR3 nucleotides read TGTGCCAGCAGTTACCGAGATCTTTACGAGCAGTACTTC. Translating it yields CASSYRDLYEQYF.

The chain links TRBV10-3 to TRBJ2-3; 9 nucleotides line up with TRBD2. The CDR3 sequence is 17 residues long. Unmatched junction bases numbered 12, after V lost 2 bases and J lost 6 bases. The germline CDR1 and CDR2 sequences are ENHRY and SYGVKD. The CDR3 coding sequence is TGTGCCATCAGTGAGCTCGGCGGGGGGGCCAGAATGGATACGCAGTATTTT. Amino acids: CAISELGGGARMDTQYF.

The V and J genes are TRBV11-2 and TRBJ2-7; the match to TRBD1 covers 8 bases. The germline V gene encodes CDR1 SGHAT and CDR2 FQNNGV. The CDR3 sequence is 13 residues long. V dropped 11 bases and J dropped 6; count of bases not matched to a gene: 12. The CDR3 nucleotides read TGTGCCGCTGGACCTGGGACAGGCGGCGAGCAGTACTTC. Its translation: CAAGPGTGGEQYF.

Concerning this clone itself: The junction does not match germline at one end; this may be a read error. J is TRBJ2-3 and V is TRBV12-3 or TRBV12-4, with D perhaps matching TRBD2 (6 bases). The CDR3 is 12 amino acids. The chain's CDR3 is CASSPRGNEADF. Written as DNA, the CDR3 is TGTGCCAGCAGTCCCCGGGGGAACGAGGCGGATTTT.

V and J are TRBV24-1 and TRBJ2-3, with TRBD2 matching 11 bases. The germline V gene encodes CDR1 KGHDR and CDR2 SFDVKD. Trimming cost V 4 bases and J 2 bases; bases outside gene matches: 7. This CDR3 is 17 amino acids long. This CDR3 is CATSETRTSGFTDTQYF. The CDR3 nucleotides read TGTGCCACCAGTGAAACAAGGACTAGCGGGTTCACAGATACGCAGTATTTT.

J is TRBJ2-1 and V is TRBV7-2, with 8 bases fitting TRBD1. V lost 5 bases, J lost 10 bases, and 7 bases stayed unmatched. CDR3 length: 13 amino acids. The V gene's germline CDR1 is SGHTA and CDR2 FQGNSA. The CDR3 coding sequence is TGTGCCAGCAGCCCAGGGGGCTGGGCGGAGCAGTTCTTC. Its translation: CASSPGGWAEQFF. The variable domain in full, with the rest retrieved from reference TRBV7-2 and TRBJ2-1, is GAGVSQSPSNKVTEKGKDVELRCDPISGHTALYWYRQSLGQGLEFLIYFQGNSAPDKSGLPSDRFSAERTGGSVSTLTIQRTQQEDSAVYLCASSPGGWAEQFFGPGTRLTVL.

This clone was counted between two and nine times. The chain carries TRBV3-1 (or the pseudogene TRBV3-2) and TRBJ1-1; the D is unclear. The CDR3 has 16 amino acids. V lost 1 base to trimming and J lost 3 bases, with 15 bases between them. In germline, CDR1 is LGHDT, CDR2 YNNKEL (reference sequence). The CDR3 region is CASSQVGRRRHTEAFF. CDR3 sequence (DNA): TGTGCCAGCAGCCAAGTCGGACGGAGGCGACACACTGAAGCTTTCTTT.

The chain uses TRBV10-3 and TRBJ2-2, with a possible D match to TRBD2 (6 bases). This CDR3 has 15 amino acids. V gave up 4 bases and J gave up 0 bases, with 9 bases separating them. The V gene's germline CDR1 is ENHRY and CDR2 SYGVKD. In nucleotides, the CDR3 is TGTGCCATCAGTGTGGAGGGGTCGAACACCGGGGAGCTGTTTTTT. Its translation is CAISVEGSNTGELFF.

CDR3 protein: CASAGGALYEQYF. The CDR3 nucleotides read TGTGCCAGCGCAGGGGGAGCCTTATACGAGCAGTACTTC. The V gene is TRBV2, the J gene TRBJ2-7, with 7 nucleotides matching TRBD1. CDR3 length equals 13 residues. Per germline, CDR1 SNHLY and CDR2 FYNNEI. Losses at the gene ends were 8 bases for V and 4 bases for J; bases not matched to a gene: 8.

This clone was observed a handful of times. The J gene is TRBJ1-2, the V gene TRBV13; D ambiguous. Germline CDR1 reads PRHDT; CDR2 reads FYEKMQ (reference sequence). Trimming cost V 7 bases and J 4 bases, with 16 bases left between them. The CDR3 loop spans 14 amino acids. Written as DNA, the CDR3 is TGTGCCAGCACGCTTTTCAGGTCCAGCTATGGCTACACCTTC. Translation gives CASTLFRSSYGYTF.

For the CDR3, the DNA is TGTGCCAGCAGGGCCGGGACAGGGGTCACCGGGGAGCTGTTTTTT. Its translation is CASRAGTGVTGELFF. V usage is TRBV2 and J usage is TRBJ2-2; 10 nucleotides align to TRBD1. CDR1 and CDR2 from the germline V gene are SNHLY and FYNNEI. This CDR3 is 15 amino acids long. V shed 6 bases and J 4 bases; nucleotides not matched to a gene: 5.

The chain has TRBV7-6 and TRBJ2-5; 9 nucleotides agree with TRBD1. CDR1 and CDR2 (germline): SGHVS, FNYEAQ. With 6 bases clipped from V and 5 bases from J, the junction kept 10 bases outside the gene matches. CDR3 length equals 15 residues. CDR3 region: CASSHDPGTGETQYF. The CDR3 DNA reads TGTGCCAGCAGTCATGACCCGGGGACAGGGGAGACCCAGTACTTC.

The chain recombines TRBV28 with TRBJ1-1, with 7 bases lining up with TRBD1. The CDR3 contains 14 residues. With 4 bases clipped from V and 9 bases from J, the junction kept 11 bases outside the gene matches. The V gene's germline CDR1 is MDHEN and CDR2 SYDVKM. The DNA of the CDR3 is TGTGCCAGCAGTTCTCCAGGGGGAGCGGTAAAAGCTTTCTTT. It specifies CASSSPGGAVKAFF.

This clone has only a few counts. This CDR3 reads CASSNGQGKTSEAFF. Written as DNA, the CDR3 is TGTGCCAGCAGTAATGGACAGGGGAAGACCTCTGAAGCTTTCTTT. The rearrangement uses TRBV6-6 and TRBJ1-1; TRBD1 aligns across 9 bases. Per the germline V gene, CDR1 is MNHNY and CDR2 is SVGAGI (reference sequence). The CDR3 is 15 residues long. The J segment lost 6 bases and the V segment lost 5 bases, leaving 10 bases of the junction unmatched.

V usage is TRBV20-1 and J usage is TRBJ2-5, with D possibly matching TRBD2 (6 bases). This CDR3 has 11 residues. Trimming removed 5 bases from V and 7 bases from J, with 11 bases in between. The germline gives CDR1 DFQATT, CDR2 SNEGSKA (reference sequence). In DNA, the CDR3 is TGCAGTGCTGCTCTGGGAGGGACCCAGTACTTC. This gives the protein CSAALGGTQYF.

The CDR3 DNA reads TGTGCCAGCAGCTTGACTAGCGGGGGGGCAAATACGCAGTATTTT. Its protein product is CASSLTSGGANTQYF. This chain connects TRBV11-2 to TRBJ2-3, with TRBD2 identical over 14 bases. The CDR3 runs to 15 residues. Germline V gene lookup returns CDR1 SGHAT and CDR2 FQNNGV. After removal of 3 bases from V and 7 bases from J, the junction contained 3 bases not matched to a gene. The whole variable domain, filled in from reference TRBV11-2 and TRBJ2-3, reads EAGVAQSPRYKIIEKRQSVAFWCNPISGHATLYWYQQILGQGPKLLIQFQNNGVVDDSQLPKDRFSAERLKGVDSTLKIQPAKLEDSAVYLCASSLTSGGANTQYFGPGTRLTVL.

This clone has only one observation. This chain links TRBV7-9 with TRBJ1-6; D not certain. The germline CDR1 and CDR2 sequences are SEHNR and FQNEAQ (reference sequence). This CDR3 comprises 15 residues. Trimming removed 5 bases from V and 8 bases from J, with 16 bases in between. The DNA of the CDR3 is TGTGCCAGCAGCCCAGGTCACGGAGGTGATTCACCCCTCCACTTT. As protein: CASSPGHGGDSPLHF. Together with reference TRBV7-9 and TRBJ1-6, the CDR3 gives the full variable domain: DTGVSQNPRHKITKRGQNVTFRCDPISEHNRLYWYRQTLGQGPEFLTYFQNEAQLEKSRLLSDRFSAERPKGSFSTLEIQRTEQGDSAMYLCASSPGHGGDSPLHFGNGTRLTVT.

CDR3 in amino acids: CASSAGSGGVYEQYF. In nucleotides, the CDR3 is TGTGCCAGCAGCGCCGGAAGCGGGGGCGTTTACGAGCAGTACTTC. V usage is TRBV11-2 and J usage is TRBJ2-7, with TRBD2 matching over 8 bases. J lost 4 bases, V lost 5 bases, and 10 bases had no gene match. The CDR3 covers 15 residues. Per germline, CDR1 SGHAT and CDR2 FQNNGV.

In its sample, this clone was seen once. The V call is TRBV29-1, the J call TRBJ2-5, with D possibly TRBD1 on 5 matching bases. Germline V gene sequence: CDR1 SQVTM, CDR2 ANQGSEA. V gave up 6 bases and J gave up 10 bases, with 12 bases separating them. The CDR3 has 10 amino acids. This CDR3 reads CSVMWQGQYF. For the CDR3, the DNA is TGCAGCGTAATGTGGCAGGGCCAGTACTTC. The entire variable domain, with the rest obtained from reference TRBV29-1 and TRBJ2-5, is as follows: SAVISQKPSRDICQRGTSLTIQCQVDSQVTMMFWYRQQPGQSLTLIATANQGSEATYESGFVIDKFPISRPNLTFSTLTVSNMSPEDSSIYLCSVMWQGQYFGPGTRLLVL.

The rearrangement joins TRBV4-3 to TRBJ2-6, with a tentative D call TRBD1 (6 bases). The germline V gene encodes CDR1 LGHNA and CDR2 YSLEER. This CDR3 has 19 residues. The V and J ends lost 4 bases and 1 base respectively, with 20 bases between them. The chain's CDR3 is CASSPRQWWGLSGANVLTF. As DNA, the CDR3 is TGCGCCAGCAGCCCACGACAGTGGTGGGGGCTGTCTGGGGCCAACGTCCTGACTTTC.

This sequence joins TRBV7-8 and TRBJ1-5, with TRBD1 matching over 8 bases. The CDR3 contains 13 residues. CDR1 and CDR2 (germline): SGHVS, FQNEAQ. J was trimmed by 10 bases and V by 4 bases; bases with no gene match: 6. DNA of the CDR3: TGTGCCAGCAGCTCGATTCAGGGGGCCCCCCAGCATTTT. It yields the protein CASSSIQGAPQHF.

This sequence joins TRBV4-1 and TRBJ2-3; 7 positions agree with TRBD2. This CDR3 region has 16 residues. V dropped 1 base and J dropped 7; count of bases not matched to a gene: 11. Germline lookup yields CDR1 MGHRA and CDR2 YSYEKL. In DNA form, the CDR3 reads TGCGCCAGCAGCCAAGTCGGCCAGCGGGGACTACATACGCAGTATTTT. Translated: CASSQVGQRGLHTQYF.

The chain joins TRBV7-8 to TRBJ1-6; 7 bases fit TRBD1. The germline CDR1 and CDR2 sequences are SGHVS and FQNEAQ. The CDR3 is 15 amino acids. J lost 8 bases, V lost 5 bases, and 9 bases had no gene match. CDR3 loop: CASSRDRAGDSPLHF. Here the CDR3 DNA reads TGTGCCAGCAGCAGAGACAGGGCTGGCGATTCACCCCTCCACTTT.

The rearrangement joins TRBV7-8 to TRBJ2-3, with TRBD2 identical over 12 bases. The CDR3 spans 16 residues. Germline CDR1 is SGHVS and CDR2 is FQNEAQ. The junction had 4 bases not matched to a gene; V was cut back by 5 bases and J by 1 base. CDR3 loop: CASSRRLAGGTDTQYF. The CDR3 coding sequence is TGTGCCAGCAGCCGGAGACTAGCGGGGGGCACAGATACGCAGTATTTT.

The V and J genes are TRBV27 and TRBJ1-1; TRBD1 is a possible D gene (5 bases). The ends were cut back, 6 bases at V and 1 base at J, with 12 bases in the middle. There are 14 residues in the CDR3. CDR1 and CDR2 (germline): MNHEY, SMNVEV (reference sequence). CDR3 amino acids: CASSPQGGNTEAFF. Written as DNA, the CDR3 is TGTGCCAGCAGCCCCCAGGGAGGGAACACTGAAGCTTTCTTT.